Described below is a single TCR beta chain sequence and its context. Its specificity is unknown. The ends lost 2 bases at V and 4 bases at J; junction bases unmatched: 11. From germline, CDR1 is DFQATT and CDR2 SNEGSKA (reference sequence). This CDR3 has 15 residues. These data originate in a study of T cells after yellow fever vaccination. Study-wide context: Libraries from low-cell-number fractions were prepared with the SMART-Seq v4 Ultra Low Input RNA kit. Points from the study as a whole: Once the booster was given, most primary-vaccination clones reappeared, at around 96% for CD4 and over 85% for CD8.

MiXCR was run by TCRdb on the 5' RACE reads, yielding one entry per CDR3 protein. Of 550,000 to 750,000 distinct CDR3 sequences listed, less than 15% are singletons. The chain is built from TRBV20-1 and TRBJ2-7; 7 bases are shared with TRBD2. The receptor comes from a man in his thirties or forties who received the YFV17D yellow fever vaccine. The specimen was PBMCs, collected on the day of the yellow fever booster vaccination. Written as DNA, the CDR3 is TGCAGTGCTAGAACCCCGGGTGCGGGAGATTACGAGCAGTACTTC. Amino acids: CSARTPGAGDYEQYF.